The 14 T cell receptor beta chains given below trace back to one sample, sequenced in a study of blood T cell repertoires in COVID-19. The data were produced by immunoSEQ multiplex PCR, yet TCRdb's version contains in-frame clones alone and is incomplete. The sample records tens of thousands of clones, approximately 80% being singletons. What was sequenced was peripheral blood. The receptors here all came from a woman aged 55-70 years with acute or convalescent COVID-19.

This chain connects TRBV2 to TRBJ1-1, with unresolved D. V gave up 7 bases and J gave up 4 bases, with 13 bases separating them. Germline values: CDR1 SNHLY, CDR2 FYNNEI. The CDR3 has 13 amino acids. The CDR3 protein is CASKEGGSTEAFF. The CDR3 nucleotides read TGTGCCAGCAAAGAGGGCGGGAGCACTGAAGCTTTCTTT.

The CDR3 here is CAWSVLGTDGYTF. DNA of the CDR3: TGTGCCTGGAGTGTATTAGGGACAGATGGCTACACCTTC. The chain recombines TRBV30 with TRBJ1-2; TRBD1 matches at 7 bases. CDR3 size: 13 residues. Germline V gene lookup returns CDR1 GTSNPN and CDR2 SVGIG (reference sequence). V lost 0 bases, J lost 6 bases, and 4 bases stayed unmatched.

This clone was observed a few times. This chain uses TRBV2 with TRBJ2-3; D remains unclear. Germline V gives CDR1 SNHLY, CDR2 FYNNEI. The ends were cut back, 7 bases at V and 0 bases at J, with 8 bases in the middle. The CDR3 has 13 amino acids. CDR3 DNA sequence: TGTGCCAGCATGCCAACTAGCACAGATACGCAGTATTTT. Translated, it gives CASMPTSTDTQYF. The full variable domain, in which reference TRBV2 and TRBJ2-3 provide the parts outside the CDR3, is EPEVTQTPSHQVTQMGQEVILRCVPISNHLYFYWYRQILGQKVEFLVSFYNNEISEKSEIFDDQFSVERPDGSNFTLKIRSTKLEDSAMYFCASMPTSTDTQYFGPGTRLTVL.

The chain links TRBV14 to TRBJ2-1, with TRBD1 identical over 7 bases. Germline V gene sequence: CDR1 SGHDN, CDR2 FVKESK. Unmatched junction bases numbered 8, after V lost 0 bases and J lost 9 bases. The CDR3 has 15 amino acids. The CDR3 coding sequence is TGTGCCAGCAGCCAAGAGGCTGGGTACAGGGGTGAGCAGTTCTTC. Its protein product is CASSQEAGYRGEQFF.

V usage is TRBV5-6 and J usage is TRBJ1-2; D is uncertain. Germline V gene data show CDR1 as SGHDT and CDR2 as YYEEEE. There are 14 residues in the CDR3. Trimming removed 0 bases from V and 4 bases from J, with 10 bases in between. The CDR3 protein is CASSLGHSSYGYTF. CDR3 nucleotides: TGTGCCAGCAGCTTGGGGCACAGCAGCTATGGCTACACCTTC.

This chain connects TRBV29-1 to TRBJ2-2; 13 bases are a match to TRBD2. The CDR3 totals 19 residues. The junction had 7 bases not matched to a gene; V was cut back by 0 bases and J by 0 bases. Germline V lookup: CDR1 SQVTM, CDR2 ANQGSEA. CDR3 sequence: CSVEDRTSGGKANTGELFF. CDR3 sequence (DNA): TGCAGCGTTGAAGATCGGACTAGCGGGGGAAAAGCGAACACCGGGGAGCTGTTTTTT.

The chain is built from TRBV19 and TRBJ2-1; TRBD2 matches 8 bases. The ends lost 1 base at V and 4 bases at J; junction bases unmatched: 3. Germline V gene sequence: CDR1 LNHDA, CDR2 SQIVND (reference sequence). The CDR3 runs to 15 residues. The CDR3 sequence: CASSIASGLYNEQFF. As DNA, the CDR3 is TGTGCCAGTAGTATAGCTAGCGGGTTGTACAATGAGCAGTTCTTC.

The chain employs TRBV28 and TRBJ2-7, with 9 bases fitting TRBD1. This CDR3 is built from 12 residues. V was pared by 5 bases and J by 10 bases, with 6 bases of the junction left unmatched. Germline CDR1 is MDHEN and CDR2 is SYDVKM. The CDR3 sequence: CASSIRDREQYF. CDR3 nucleotides: TGTGCCAGCAGTATCCGGGACAGGGAACAGTACTTC.

The rearrangement joins TRBV14 to TRBJ2-3, with D perhaps TRBD1 (5 bases). This CDR3 is built from 18 residues. V dropped 0 bases and J dropped 0 bases, with 16 bases sitting between them. Germline-derived CDR1 and CDR2 are SGHDN and FVKESK. CDR3 residues: CASSQDAFQGISTDTQYF. CDR3 in DNA: TGTGCCAGCAGCCAAGATGCCTTCCAGGGAATAAGCACAGATACGCAGTATTTT.

J is TRBJ1-5 and V is TRBV24-1; 9 positions match TRBD1. This CDR3 region has 14 residues. Trimming cost V 9 bases and J 4 bases; bases outside gene matches: 6. Germline CDR1 KGHDR, CDR2 SFDVKD. The DNA of the CDR3 is TGTGCCACCTCCGGGACAGGGTATAATCAGCCCCAGCATTTT. Its translation: CATSGTGYNQPQHF.

The CDR3: CSAKGQGAYNEQFF. DNA for the CDR3: TGCAGCGCCAAGGGACAGGGGGCTTACAATGAGCAGTTCTTC. The chain employs TRBV29-1 and TRBJ2-1; TRBD1 matches at 12 bases. The V and J ends lost 7 bases and 4 bases, in that order; junction bases with no gene match: 5. The CDR3 is made up of 14 amino acids. Per germline, CDR1 SQVTM and CDR2 ANQGSEA.

This chain joins TRBV6-1 and TRBJ1-1; 9 bases line up with TRBD1. Germline V gives CDR1 MNHNS, CDR2 SASEGT. The J segment lost 11 bases and the V segment lost 0 bases, leaving 4 bases of the junction unmatched. This CDR3 has 13 residues. CDR3: CASSEAGTGMAFF. CDR3 nucleotide sequence: TGTGCCAGCAGTGAAGCGGGGACAGGGATGGCTTTCTTT.

The chain links TRBV5-1 to TRBJ1-1, with 8 nucleotides matching TRBD1. The V and J ends lost 4 bases and 1 base, in that order; junction bases with no gene match: 6. In germline, CDR1 is SGHRS, CDR2 YFSETQ. This CDR3 comprises 15 residues. The DNA of the CDR3 is TGCGCCAGCAGCCGTGACAGGGGTGGGAACACTGAAGCTTTCTTT. Amino acid sequence: CASSRDRGGNTEAFF.

This clone occurred once. This chain uses TRBV28 with TRBJ1-4, with TRBD1 identical over 9 bases. Germline V gene lookup returns CDR1 MDHEN and CDR2 SYDVKM. The CDR3 length is 15 residues. Trimming cost V 7 bases and J 7 bases; bases outside gene matches: 10. The CDR3 nucleotides read TGTGCCAGCAAAATGGCGGACAGGGGTTTTGAAAAACTGTTTTTT. This gives the protein CASKMADRGFEKLFF.